Listed here is a single T cell receptor beta chain. Its antigen remains unidentified. This entry belongs to a study of cytomegalovirus exposure and HLA in healthy donors. Study conclusions and caveats: Later analysis associated a missense DCLRE1C variant with TCR beta V- and J-gene trimming.

Researchers ran the PCR with 60 Vbeta and 13 Jbeta primers. Clones were read by immunoSEQ multiplex PCR, and TCRdb kept only the in-frame ones, dropping some. The sample has approximately 110,000 clones; approximately 81% are singletons. Germline values: CDR1 SNHLY, CDR2 FYNNEI. The CDR3 covers 15 residues. V shed 5 bases and J 5 bases; nucleotides not matched to a gene: 10. The TCR comes from a woman aged 30 to 39 in good health and CMV-seronegative. The sample consisted of PBMCs. The chain links TRBV2 to TRBJ2-5; 8 nucleotides match TRBD2. This CDR3 is CASSRPSGRVETQYF. Written as DNA, the CDR3 is TGTGCCAGCAGTCGCCCTAGCGGGCGTGTCGAGACCCAGTACTTC.